This T cell receptor (beta chain) came from a study of T cells in Graves' hyperthyroidism and ophthalmopathy. V lost 4 bases and J lost 4, with 19 bases in between. Germline values: CDR1 MDHEN, CDR2 SYDVKM. This CDR3 is built from 16 residues. Study results and limitations: A 13 V-J model separated ophthalmopathy from stable hyperthyroidism.

TCR beta CDR3 sequences were amplified from RNA transcripts. HTBI primers were the set used in a first-round RT-PCR of the TCR CDR3. In TCRdb, the multiplex PCR reads were re-called with MiXCR into one record per CDR3 protein. Among around 400,000 distinct CDR3 sequences listed, nearly 15% were seen once. This clonotype appeared many times. Its specificity is not known. Exclusion of patients followed from uncontrolled infection, other autoimmune disease, pregnancy or lactation. Orbital computed tomography, thyroid ultrasound, serum thyroxine and TRAb, and clinical symptoms together informed the diagnoses.

This rearrangement joins TRBV28 to TRBJ2-5, with D possibly matching TRBD1 (6 bases). Specimen: blood. The sequence came from an older woman with Graves' ophthalmopathy. CDR3 nucleotides: TGTGCCAGCAGTTATTGGAAGGATCGAGGGGGAGAGACCCAGTACTTC. This encodes CASSYWKDRGGETQYF.